The T cell receptor (beta chain) under discussion was sequenced for a study of blood T cell repertoires in COVID-19. On the study more broadly: Acute and convalescent COVID-19 specimens originated in the United States, Italy and Spain. T cells, B-cell-depleted T cells, or PBMCs supplied cDNA or gDNA.

Original analysis: Reference gene primer amplification in the assay estimated nucleated cell counts. Clones were read by immunoSEQ multiplex PCR, and TCRdb kept only the in-frame ones, dropping some. V and J calls and clone size are copied from that table; D and trimming were computed from the DNA. The sample comprises some 100,000 clones, 90% of which are singletons, and about 1.1% rests with the top ten. The ends were cut back, 4 bases at V and 2 bases at J, with 15 bases in the middle. The germline CDR1 and CDR2 sequences are SGHTA and FQGTGA. This CDR3 has 15 residues. The J gene is TRBJ2-7, the V gene TRBV7-3; tentative D call: TRBD2 (5 bases). The TCR originated in a human donor in a cohort sampled during active COVID-19. Sequenced sample: peripheral blood. CDR3 nucleotides: TGTGCCAGCAGCTCCCTCAGGACTTCGACCTACGAGCAGTACTTC. It yields the protein CASSSLRTSTYEQYF.